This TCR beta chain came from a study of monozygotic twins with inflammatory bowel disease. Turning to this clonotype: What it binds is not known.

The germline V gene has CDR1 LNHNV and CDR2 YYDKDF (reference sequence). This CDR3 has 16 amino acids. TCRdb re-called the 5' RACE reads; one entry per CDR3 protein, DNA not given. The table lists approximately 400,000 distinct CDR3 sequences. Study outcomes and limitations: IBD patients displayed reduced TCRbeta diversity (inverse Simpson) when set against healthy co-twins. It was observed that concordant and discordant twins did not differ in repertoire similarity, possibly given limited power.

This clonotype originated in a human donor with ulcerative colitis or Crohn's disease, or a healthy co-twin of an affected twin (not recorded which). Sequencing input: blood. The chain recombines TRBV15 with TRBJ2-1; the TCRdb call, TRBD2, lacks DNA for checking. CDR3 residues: CATSRGVGSGGGEQFF.